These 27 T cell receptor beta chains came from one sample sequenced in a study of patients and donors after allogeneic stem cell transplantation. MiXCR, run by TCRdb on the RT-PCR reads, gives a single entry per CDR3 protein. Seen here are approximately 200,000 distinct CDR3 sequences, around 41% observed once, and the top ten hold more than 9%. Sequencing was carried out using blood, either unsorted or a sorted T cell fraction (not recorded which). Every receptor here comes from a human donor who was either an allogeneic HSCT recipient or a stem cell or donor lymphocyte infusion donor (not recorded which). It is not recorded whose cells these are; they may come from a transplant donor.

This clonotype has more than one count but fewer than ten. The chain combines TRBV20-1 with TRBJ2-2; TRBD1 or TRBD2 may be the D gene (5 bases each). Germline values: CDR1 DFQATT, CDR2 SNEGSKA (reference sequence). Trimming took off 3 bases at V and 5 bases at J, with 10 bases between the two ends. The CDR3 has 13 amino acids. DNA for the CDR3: TGCAGTGCTAGTGGGACGGTGACCGGGGAGCTGTTTTTT. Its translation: CSASGTVTGELFF.

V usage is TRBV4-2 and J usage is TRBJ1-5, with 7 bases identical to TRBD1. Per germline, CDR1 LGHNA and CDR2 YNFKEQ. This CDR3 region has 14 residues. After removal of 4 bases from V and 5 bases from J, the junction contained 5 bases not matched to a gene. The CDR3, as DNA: TGTGCCAGCAGCCCACAGACAGGGCATCAGCCCCAGCATTTT. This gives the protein CASSPQTGHQPQHF.

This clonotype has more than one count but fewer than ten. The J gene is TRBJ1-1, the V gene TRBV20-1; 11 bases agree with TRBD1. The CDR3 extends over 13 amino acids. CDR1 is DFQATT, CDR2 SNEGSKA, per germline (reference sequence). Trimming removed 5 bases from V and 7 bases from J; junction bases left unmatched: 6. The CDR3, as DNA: TGCAGTGCTTCGGACAGGGGGCGCCTTGAAGCTTTCTTT. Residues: CSASDRGRLEAFF.

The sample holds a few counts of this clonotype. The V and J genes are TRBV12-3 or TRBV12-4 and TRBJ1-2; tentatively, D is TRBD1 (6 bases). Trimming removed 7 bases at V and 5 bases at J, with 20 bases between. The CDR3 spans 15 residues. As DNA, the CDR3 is TGTGCCAGCACCATGCAGGGGCCTCTAGGGTATGGCTACACCTTC. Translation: CASTMQGPLGYGYTF.

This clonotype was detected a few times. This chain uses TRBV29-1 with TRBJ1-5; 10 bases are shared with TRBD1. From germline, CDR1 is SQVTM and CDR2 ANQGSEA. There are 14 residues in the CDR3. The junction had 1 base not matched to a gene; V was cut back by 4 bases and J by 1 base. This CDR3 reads CSVGTGGSNQPQHF. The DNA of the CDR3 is TGCAGCGTTGGGACAGGGGGAAGCAATCAGCCCCAGCATTTT.

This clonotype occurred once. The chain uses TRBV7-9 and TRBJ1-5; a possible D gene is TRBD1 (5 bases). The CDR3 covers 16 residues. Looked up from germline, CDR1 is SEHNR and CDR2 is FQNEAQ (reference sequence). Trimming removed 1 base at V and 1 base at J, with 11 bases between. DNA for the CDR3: TGTGCCAGCAGCTTAGGTTCCGGACACAGCAATCAGCCCCAGCATTTT. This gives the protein CASSLGSGHSNQPQHF.

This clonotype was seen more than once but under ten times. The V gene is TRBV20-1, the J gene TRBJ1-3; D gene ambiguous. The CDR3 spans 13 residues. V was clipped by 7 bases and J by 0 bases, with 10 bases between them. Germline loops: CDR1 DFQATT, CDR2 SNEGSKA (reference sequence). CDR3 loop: CSVGPNSGNTIYF. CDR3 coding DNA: TGCAGTGTCGGCCCTAACTCTGGAAACACCATATATTTT.

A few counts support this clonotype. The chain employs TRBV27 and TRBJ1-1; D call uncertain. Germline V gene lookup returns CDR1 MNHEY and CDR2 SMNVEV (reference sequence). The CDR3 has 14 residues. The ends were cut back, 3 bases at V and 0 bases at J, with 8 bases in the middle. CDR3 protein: CASSLGIMNTEAFF. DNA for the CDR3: TGTGCCAGCAGTTTGGGGATAATGAACACTGAAGCTTTCTTT.

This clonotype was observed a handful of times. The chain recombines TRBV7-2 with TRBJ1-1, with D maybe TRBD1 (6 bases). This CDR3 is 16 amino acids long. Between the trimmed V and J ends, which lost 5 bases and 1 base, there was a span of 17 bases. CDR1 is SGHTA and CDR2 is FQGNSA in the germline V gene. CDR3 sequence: CASSAGHTNPNTEAFF. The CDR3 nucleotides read TGTGCCAGCAGCGCGGGACATACGAATCCGAACACTGAAGCTTTCTTT.

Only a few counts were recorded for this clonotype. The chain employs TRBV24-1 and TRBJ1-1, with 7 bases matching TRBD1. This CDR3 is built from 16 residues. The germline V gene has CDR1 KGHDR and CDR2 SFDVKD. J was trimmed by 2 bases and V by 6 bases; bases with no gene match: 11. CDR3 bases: TGTGCCACCAGTAAATCGGGGACAGTAGGTAACACTGAAGCTTTCTTT. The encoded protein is CATSKSGTVGNTEAFF.

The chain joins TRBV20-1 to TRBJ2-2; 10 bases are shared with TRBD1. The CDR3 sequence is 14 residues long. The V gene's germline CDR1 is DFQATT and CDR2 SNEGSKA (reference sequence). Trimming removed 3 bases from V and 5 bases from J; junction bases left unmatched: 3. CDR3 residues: CSASRDRGTGELFF. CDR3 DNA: TGCAGTGCTAGCAGGGACAGGGGAACCGGGGAGCTGTTTTTT.

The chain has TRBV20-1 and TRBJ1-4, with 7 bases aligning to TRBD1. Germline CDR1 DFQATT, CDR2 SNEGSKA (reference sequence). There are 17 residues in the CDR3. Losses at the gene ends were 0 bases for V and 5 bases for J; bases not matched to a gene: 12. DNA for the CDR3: TGCAGTGCTAGAGACGGTGACAGGGCCAAGGAGAATGAAAAACTGTTTTTT. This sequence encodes CSARDGDRAKENEKLFF.

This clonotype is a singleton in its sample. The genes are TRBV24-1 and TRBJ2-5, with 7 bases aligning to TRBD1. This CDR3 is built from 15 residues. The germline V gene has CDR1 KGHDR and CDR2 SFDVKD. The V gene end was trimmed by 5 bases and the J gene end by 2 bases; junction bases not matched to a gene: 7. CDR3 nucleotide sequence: TGTGCCACCAGTGGTACCAGGGGGTCGCAAGAGACCCAGTACTTC. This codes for CATSGTRGSQETQYF.

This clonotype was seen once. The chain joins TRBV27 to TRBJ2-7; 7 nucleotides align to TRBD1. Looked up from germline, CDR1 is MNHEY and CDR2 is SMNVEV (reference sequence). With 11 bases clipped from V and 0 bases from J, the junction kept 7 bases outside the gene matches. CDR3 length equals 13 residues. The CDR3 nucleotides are TGTGCCTCCCTCGGGGACAGCTCCTACGAGCAGTACTTC. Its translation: CASLGDSSYEQYF.

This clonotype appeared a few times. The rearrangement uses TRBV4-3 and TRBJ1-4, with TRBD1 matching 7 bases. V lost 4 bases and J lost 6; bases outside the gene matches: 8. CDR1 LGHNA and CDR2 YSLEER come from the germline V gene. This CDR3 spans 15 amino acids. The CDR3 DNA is TGCGCCAGCAGCCTACAACAGGGGCCGTATGAAAAACTGTTTTTT. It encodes CASSLQQGPYEKLFF.

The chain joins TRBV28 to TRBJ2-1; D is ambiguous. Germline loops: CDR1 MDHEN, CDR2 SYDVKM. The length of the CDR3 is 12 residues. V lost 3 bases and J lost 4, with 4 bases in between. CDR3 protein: CASSFYYNEQFF. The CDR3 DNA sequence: TGTGCCAGCAGTTTCTATTACAATGAGCAGTTCTTC. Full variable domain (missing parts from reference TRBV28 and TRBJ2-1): DVKVTQSSRYLVKRTGEKVFLECVQDMDHENMFWYRQDPGLGLRLIYFSYDVKMKEKGDIPEGYSVSREKKERFSLILESASTNQTSMYLCASSFYYNEQFFGPGTRLTVL.

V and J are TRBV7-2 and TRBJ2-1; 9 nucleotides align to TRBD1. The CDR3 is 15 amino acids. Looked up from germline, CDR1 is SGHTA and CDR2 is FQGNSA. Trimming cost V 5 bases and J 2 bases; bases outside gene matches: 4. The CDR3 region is CASSPWDRAYNEQFF. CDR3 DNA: TGTGCCAGCAGCCCCTGGGACAGGGCCTACAATGAGCAGTTCTTC.

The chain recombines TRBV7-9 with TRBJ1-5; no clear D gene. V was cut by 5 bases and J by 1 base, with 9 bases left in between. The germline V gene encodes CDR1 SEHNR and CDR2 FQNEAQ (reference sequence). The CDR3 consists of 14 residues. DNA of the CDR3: TGTGCCAGCAGCGTCGGTGGGAGCAATCAGCCCCAGCATTTT. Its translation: CASSVGGSNQPQHF.

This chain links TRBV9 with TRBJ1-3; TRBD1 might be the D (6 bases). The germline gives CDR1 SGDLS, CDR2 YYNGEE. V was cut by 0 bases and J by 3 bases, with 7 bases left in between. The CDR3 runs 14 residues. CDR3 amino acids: CASSVGGGGNTIYF. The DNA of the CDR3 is TGTGCCAGCAGCGTAGGAGGGGGTGGAAACACCATATATTTT.

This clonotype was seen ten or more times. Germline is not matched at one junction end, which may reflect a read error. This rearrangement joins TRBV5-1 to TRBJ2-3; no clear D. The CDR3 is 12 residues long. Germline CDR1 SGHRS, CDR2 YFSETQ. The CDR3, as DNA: TGTGCCAGCAGCTTAAGCACAGATACGCAGTATTTT. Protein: CASSLSTDTQYF.

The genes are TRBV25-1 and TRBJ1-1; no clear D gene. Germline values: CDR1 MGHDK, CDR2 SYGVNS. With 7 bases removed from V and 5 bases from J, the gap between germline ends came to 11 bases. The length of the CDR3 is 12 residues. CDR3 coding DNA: TGTGCCAGCACCACCGTAGGGACTGAAGCTTTCTTT. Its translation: CASTTVGTEAFF.

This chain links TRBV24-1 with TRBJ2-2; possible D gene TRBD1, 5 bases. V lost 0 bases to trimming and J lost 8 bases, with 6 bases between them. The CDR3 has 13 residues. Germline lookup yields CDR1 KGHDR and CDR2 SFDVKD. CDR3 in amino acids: CATSDLTGGELFF. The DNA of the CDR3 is TGTGCCACCAGTGATTTGACAGGAGGGGAGCTGTTTTTT.

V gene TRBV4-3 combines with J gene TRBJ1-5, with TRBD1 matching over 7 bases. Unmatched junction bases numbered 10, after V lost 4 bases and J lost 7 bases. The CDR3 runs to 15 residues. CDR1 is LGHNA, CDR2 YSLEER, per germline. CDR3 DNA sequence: TGCGCCAGCAGCCTCGTAGACAGGGATGACCAGCCCCAGCATTTT. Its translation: CASSLVDRDDQPQHF.

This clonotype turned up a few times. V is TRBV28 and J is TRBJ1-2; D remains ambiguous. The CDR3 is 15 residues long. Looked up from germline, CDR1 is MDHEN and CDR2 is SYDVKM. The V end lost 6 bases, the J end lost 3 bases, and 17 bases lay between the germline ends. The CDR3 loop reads CASSEVAGHHYGYTF. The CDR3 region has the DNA TGTGCCAGCAGCGAGGTGGCAGGTCATCACTATGGCTACACCTTC.

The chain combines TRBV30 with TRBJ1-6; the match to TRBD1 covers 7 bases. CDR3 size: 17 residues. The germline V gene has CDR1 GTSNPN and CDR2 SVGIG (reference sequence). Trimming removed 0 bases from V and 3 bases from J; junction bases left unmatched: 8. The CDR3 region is CAWSVQPDRIYNSPLHF. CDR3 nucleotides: TGTGCCTGGAGTGTCCAACCGGACAGGATCTATAATTCACCCCTCCACTTT.

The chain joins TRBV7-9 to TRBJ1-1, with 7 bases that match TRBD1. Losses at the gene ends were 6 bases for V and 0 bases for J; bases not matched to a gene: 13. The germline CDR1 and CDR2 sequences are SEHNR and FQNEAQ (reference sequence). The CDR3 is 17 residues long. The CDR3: CASRRGGTDAMNTEAFF. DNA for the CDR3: TGTGCCAGCAGGAGAGGTGGGACAGATGCAATGAACACTGAAGCTTTCTTT.

CDR3 region: CASAGGQGTAEAFF. The DNA of the CDR3 is TGTGCCAGCGCTGGGGGACAGGGAACCGCTGAAGCTTTCTTT. This chain joins TRBV18 and TRBJ1-1; 9 bases agree with TRBD1. The CDR3 has 14 residues. The junction had 10 bases not matched to a gene; V was cut back by 8 bases and J by 6 bases. Germline V gene data show CDR1 as KGHSH and CDR2 as LQKENI.